The 12 T cell receptor beta chains below all came from one sample that was sequenced in a study of shared clonotypes between healthy human individuals. Profiled with immunoSEQ multiplex PCR; TCRdb holds only in-frame clones, not every one. The repertoire holds 75,000 to 100,000 clones, over 40% seen once, with about 15% in the top ten. The sequencing input was PBMCs. These TCRs come from a woman aged 40 to 50 in good health. Some clones in this sample may be carry-over from other donors' samples.

The chain is built from TRBV10-3 and TRBJ2-1; 12 nucleotides match TRBD2. The CDR3 is 17 residues long. V was clipped by 6 bases and J by 6 bases; unmatched bases: 12. Germline V gives CDR1 ENHRY, CDR2 SYGVKD. The CDR3 DNA follows: TGTGCCATCAGGAACTACCAACCGGGACTAGCGGGCAATGAGCAGTTCTTC. Residues: CAIRNYQPGLAGNEQFF.

The table lists this clone with a few counts. The sample carries other DNA sequences with the same CDR3. This sequence joins TRBV30 and TRBJ2-3, with 7 nucleotides matching TRBD1. The junction had 17 bases not matched to a gene; V was cut back by 5 bases and J by 6 bases. The V gene's germline CDR1 is GTSNPN and CDR2 SVGIG (reference sequence). The CDR3 contains 16 residues. The CDR3 loop is CAWGTGEGASTDTQYF. CDR3 nucleotide sequence: TGTGCCTGGGGGACCGGAGAGGGGGCTTCAACGGATACGCAGTATTTT.

This clone showed up just a few times. The same CDR3 also results from other DNA sequences found in this sample. J is TRBJ2-1 and V is TRBV28; D may match TRBD1 or TRBD2 (7 bases each). Trimming took 2 bases from V and 4 from J, leaving 12 bases between them. The V gene's germline CDR1 is MDHEN and CDR2 SYDVKM. The CDR3 extends over 15 amino acids. CDR3: CASSLRRGGYNEQFF. CDR3 nucleotide sequence: TGTGCCAGCAGTTTACGCAGGGGGGGGTACAATGAGCAGTTCTTC.

The gene calls are TRBV27 and TRBJ2-5; 9 bases are shared with TRBD2. Germline V gene sequence: CDR1 MNHEY, CDR2 SMNVEV (reference sequence). V lost 1 base to trimming and J lost 5 bases; unmatched junction nucleotides: 5. The CDR3 length is 15 residues. The CDR3 DNA follows: TGTGCCAGCAGTTTATTAGCGGGAGTAGTGGAGACCCAGTACTTC. Its protein product is CASSLLAGVVETQYF.

The chain uses TRBV18 and TRBJ1-2; a possible D gene is TRBD1 (6 bases). Germline V gene data show CDR1 as KGHSH and CDR2 as LQKENI. The V and J ends lost 3 bases and 3 bases respectively, with 17 bases between them. The CDR3 has 16 amino acids. CDR3 sequence: CASSPDLTGKYYGYTF. The CDR3 coding sequence is TGTGCCAGCTCACCTGACCTAACAGGGAAGTACTATGGCTACACCTTC.

The V call is TRBV19, the J call TRBJ1-2; D possibly corresponds to TRBD1 (6 bases). The CDR3 contains 16 residues. V shed 3 bases and J shed 6 bases, with 20 bases lying between them. Germline-derived CDR1 and CDR2 are LNHDA and SQIVND (reference sequence). CDR3 region: CASSIRGRLLFHGYTF. CDR3 DNA: TGTGCCAGTAGTATCAGGGGTCGGCTCCTTTTTCATGGCTACACCTTC.

A remark on this clone: Possible read error: a much larger clone is one base away. The CDR3 sequence: CASSFQPVGGGEQYF. The CDR3 nucleotides are TGCGCCAGCAGCTTCCAACCAGTCGGGGGAGGCGAGCAGTACTTC. The chain employs TRBV5-1 and TRBJ2-7, with D perhaps matching TRBD2 (6 bases). This CDR3 is 15 amino acids long. V lost 2 bases and J 6 bases, leaving 18 bases between the germline ends. Germline CDR1 SGHRS, CDR2 YFSETQ. Looking up the rest from reference TRBV5-1 and TRBJ2-7 gives the full variable domain: KAGVTQTPRYLIKTRGQQVTLSCSPISGHRSVSWYQQTPGQGLQFLFEYFSETQRNKGNFPGRFSGRQFSNSRSEMNVSTLELGDSALYLCASSFQPVGGGEQYFGPGTRLTVT.

This chain links TRBV7-8 with TRBJ2-5, with D perhaps matching TRBD2 (5 bases). In germline, CDR1 is SGHVS, CDR2 FQNEAQ. The CDR3 is 14 amino acids. With 2 bases removed from V and 5 bases from J, the gap between germline ends came to 12 bases. The DNA of the CDR3 is TGTGCCAGCAGCTTAATACGATCGGGGGAGACCCAGTACTTC. Its translation is CASSLIRSGETQYF.

This clone was counted a few times. This rearrangement joins TRBV7-2 to TRBJ1-2, with a possible D match to TRBD1 (6 bases). Trimming removed 1 base from V and 4 bases from J, with 10 bases in between. The germline CDR1 and CDR2 sequences are SGHTA and FQGNSA. The CDR3 totals 14 residues. CDR3 nucleotides: TGTGCCAGCAGCTTAGGGGGGGCCTTCTATGGCTACACCTTC. Translated: CASSLGGAFYGYTF. Filled out from reference TRBV7-2 and TRBJ1-2, the complete variable domain reads GAGVSQSPSNKVTEKGKDVELRCDPISGHTALYWYRQSLGQGLEFLIYFQGNSAPDKSGLPSDRFSAERTGGSVSTLTIQRTQQEDSAVYLCASSLGGAFYGYTFGSGTRLTVV.

This clone occurred many times. J is TRBJ2-7 and V is TRBV2, with 7 bases aligning to TRBD2. This CDR3 comprises 16 residues. Germline values: CDR1 SNHLY, CDR2 FYNNEI. J was trimmed by 1 base and V by 4 bases; bases with no gene match: 10. CDR3 nucleotides: TGTGCCAGCAGTGTATCCAGCGGGATGGGGTCCTACGAGCAGTACTTC. Protein: CASSVSSGMGSYEQYF.

This clone appeared many times. The CDR3 bases are TGTGCCAGCAGTTATTTAGGCCCAGGGGAAAAACTGTTTTTT. Its translation: CASSYLGPGEKLFF. J is TRBJ1-4 and V is TRBV6-5; TRBD1 might be the D (5 bases). V lost 3 bases to trimming and J lost 8 bases, with 13 bases between them. CDR1 is MNHEY, CDR2 SVGAGI, per germline. CDR3 length: 14 amino acids.

The V and J genes are TRBV29-1 and TRBJ2-7, with a possible D match to TRBD1 (7 bases). V was cut by 8 bases and J by 3 bases, with 17 bases left in between. The CDR3 is made up of 13 amino acids. The germline CDR1 and CDR2 sequences are SQVTM and ANQGSEA. Here the CDR3 DNA reads TGCAGCTTCTGCGGGACAGCAAGCTACGAGCAGTACTTC. Translating it yields CSFCGTASYEQYF.